Below, 3 T cell receptor beta chains from the same sample are listed, as sequenced in a study of cytomegalovirus exposure and HLA in healthy donors. Libraries were prepared by immunoSEQ multiplex PCR; TCRdb keeps only in-frame clonotypes and omits some of them. The sample consists of roughly 150,000 clones, roughly nine tenths of them appearing once. The sequenced sample was PBMCs. These receptors were collected from a man between 18 and 35 years old in good health and CMV-seronegative.

The chain links TRBV7-2 to TRBJ2-7; a weak D match, TRBD2 (6 bases). Trimming left V 4 bases short and J 4 bases short, with 20 bases between. In germline, CDR1 is SGHTA, CDR2 FQGNSA. CDR3 length: 16 amino acids. This CDR3 is CASSSGGVGQIYEQYV. Written as DNA, the CDR3 is TGTGCCAGCAGCTCAGGAGGGGTCGGACAAATATACGAGCAGTACGTC.

V gene TRBV2 combines with J gene TRBJ2-3, with 10 nucleotides matching TRBD2. The CDR3 has 16 amino acids. V shed 5 bases and J 0 bases; nucleotides not matched to a gene: 5. Germline V gives CDR1 SNHLY, CDR2 FYNNEI. The CDR3 protein is CASSSGTSVSTDTQYF. CDR3 DNA sequence: TGTGCCAGCAGTTCCGGGACTAGCGTTAGCACAGATACGCAGTATTTT.

The chain has TRBV18 and TRBJ2-1, with a tentative D call TRBD1 (5 bases). V was shortened by 3 bases and J by 0 bases, with 9 bases between the two germline ends. CDR3 size: 15 residues. The germline V gene has CDR1 KGHSH and CDR2 LQKENI. The CDR3 nucleotides read TGTGCCAGCTCACCCTCAGGGAACTCCTACAATGAGCAGTTCTTC. Residues: CASSPSGNSYNEQFF.